These T cell receptor beta chains were read from a single sample in a study of blood T cell repertoires in COVID-19. Profiling relied on immunoSEQ multiplex PCR, and the TCRdb table lists in-frame clones only, not all of them. The repertoire holds 200,000 to 250,000 clones, roughly 80% seen once, with approximately 2% in the top ten. Sequenced material: PBMCs or T cells enriched from blood (not recorded which). The receptors here all came from a man aged 55-75 years who had recovered from COVID-19. The CDR3 runs from the conserved cysteine through the conserved F or W. The order of the fields is D gene, clone size, J gene, V gene, CDR3 protein, CDR3 DNA. D genes are given only for firm matches. A clone size is listed for some rows: how often the clone was seen (once, few, many), or a class if it is expanded.

>TRBD1|-|TRBJ1-1|TRBV19
CASLVRGLTEAFF
TGTGCCAGTTTGGTCAGGGGGCTAACTGAAGCTTTCTTT
>-|-|TRBJ1-3|TRBV11-2
CASSSPRESGNTIYF
TGTGCCAGCAGCTCCCCCAGGGAATCTGGAAACACCATATATTTT
>-|-|TRBJ1-2|TRBV4-1
CASSQDRSGTGYGYTF
TGCGCCAGCAGCCAAGATAGGTCGGGAACGGGGTATGGCTACACCTTC
>TRBD2|-|TRBJ2-5|TRBV12-5
CASGLDGGMYQETQYF
TGTGCTAGTGGCCTGGACGGGGGGATGTACCAAGAGACCCAGTACTTC
>-|-|TRBJ1-6|TRBV6-5
CASQAGYNSPLHF
TGTGCCAGCCAGGCCGGCTATAATTCACCCCTCCACTTT
>-|once|TRBJ2-7|TRBV19
CASSIQVSYEQYF
TGTGCCAGTAGTATCCAGGTCTCCTACGAGCAGTACTTC
>TRBD1|-|TRBJ2-7|TRBV6-5
CASSLDRNYEQYF
TGTGCCAGCAGTCTGGACAGGAACTACGAGCAGTACTTC
>-|once|TRBJ1-1|TRBV19
CASSLADMNTEAFF
TGTGCCAGTAGTCTAGCAGATATGAACACTGAAGCTTTCTTT
>TRBD1|-|TRBJ1-5|TRBV4-1
CASSQETGGRPQHF
TGCGCCAGCAGCCAAGAGACAGGGGGTCGACCCCAGCATTTT
>-|-|TRBJ1-2|TRBV5-4
CASSLTRVTADGYTF
TGTGCCAGCAGCTTAACCAGGGTTACTGCGGATGGCTACACCTTC
>-|-|TRBJ2-7|TRBV4-1
CASSQALGNSDRYEQYF
TGCGCCAGCAGCCAAGCACTAGGCAATAGCGACCGCTACGAGCAGTACTTC
>-|-|TRBJ2-5|TRBV30
CAWRGRGPRETQYF
TGTGCCTGGAGGGGGCGGGGGCCCAGGGAGACCCAGTACTTC
>TRBD2|-|TRBJ2-1|TRBV5-1
CASSLYASGAEQFF
TGCGCCAGCAGCTTGTATGCTAGCGGGGCGGAGCAGTTCTTC
>-|-|TRBJ1-1|TRBV4-3
CASSQGRMNTEAFF
TGCGCCAGCAGCCAAGGGAGGATGAACACTGAAGCTTTCTTT
>-|-|TRBJ2-1|TRBV13
CASSLRTGGYNEQFF
TGTGCCAGCAGCTTACGGACCGGGGGTTACAATGAGCAGTTCTTC
>TRBD1|-|TRBJ2-7|TRBV7-6
CASSSPDRGSYEQYF
TGTGCCAGCAGCTCGCCGGACAGGGGTTCCTACGAGCAGTACTTC
>TRBD1|many|TRBJ1-2|TRBV6-1
CASSEGSGQGLYGYTF
TGTGCCAGCAGTGAAGGGTCGGGACAGGGGCTGTATGGCTACACCTTC
>TRBD2|few|TRBJ2-7|TRBV4-1
CASSQDSRDYYEQYF
TGCGCCAGCAGCCAAGATTCCAGGGACTACTACGAGCAGTACTTC
>-|-|TRBJ2-5|TRBV24-1
CATSDLRTTEETQYF
TGTGCCACCAGTGATTTGAGGACAACAGAAGAGACCCAGTACTTC
>-|once|TRBJ1-5|TRBV6-1
CASSEVGREEPQHF
TGTGCCAGCAGTGAAGTCGGCAGGGAGGAGCCCCAGCATTTT
>-|-|TRBJ1-6|TRBV3-1/TRBV3-2
CASSPRDDNSPLHF
TGTGCCAGCAGCCCCCGGGATGATAATTCACCCCTCCACTTT
>TRBD1|-|TRBJ1-2|TRBV7-9
CASSAGTGVSSNYGYTF
TGTGCCAGCAGCGCCGGGACAGGGGTCTCGTCTAACTATGGCTACACCTTC
>-|few|TRBJ2-1|TRBV5-5
CASSLEGVDNYNEQFF
TGTGCCAGCAGCTTGGAGGGCGTGGACAACTACAATGAGCAGTTCTTC
>-|-|TRBJ1-5|TRBV4-3
CASSQGRVPALAGRGNQPQHF
TGCGCCAGCAGCCAAGGCCGGGTCCCTGCCCTTGCCGGCAGGGGAAATCAGCCCCAGCATTTT
>-|-|TRBJ1-6|TRBV12-3/TRBV12-4
CASRARKESPLHF
TGTGCCAGCAGGGCGCGGAAGGAGTCACCCCTCCACTTT
>-|-|TRBJ2-1|TRBV7-9
CASSLAGDSYNEQFF
TGTGCCAGCAGCTTAGCGGGCGATTCCTACAATGAGCAGTTCTTC
>TRBD2|-|TRBJ2-4|TRBV3-1/TRBV3-2
CASSWRNSGGNIQYF
TGTGCCAGCAGCTGGCGGAATAGCGGGGGAAACATTCAGTACTTC
>-|-|TRBJ2-1|TRBV5-1
CASTNLGESYNEQFF
TGCGCCAGCACAAATCTAGGAGAATCATACAATGAGCAGTTCTTC
>TRBD2|-|TRBJ2-5|TRBV5-8
CASSAGLAGDQETQYF
TGTGCCAGCAGCGCCGGACTAGCGGGGGACCAAGAGACCCAGTACTTC
>TRBD1|-|TRBJ1-1|TRBV7-6
CASSSKQGKNAEAFF
TGTGCCAGCAGCTCCAAACAGGGGAAAAACGCTGAAGCTTTCTTT
>TRBD2|-|TRBJ2-3|TRBV18
CASSPLKRDTDTQYF
TGTGCCAGCTCACCCCTAAAGCGGGACACAGATACGCAGTATTTT
>-|-|TRBJ1-2|TRBV20-1
CSASLSGFKGYTF
TGCAGTGCTAGTCTCTCAGGGTTTAAGGGCTACACCTTC
>TRBD1|-|TRBJ2-7|TRBV6-6
CASSYGGQGLREQYF
TGTGCCAGCAGTTATGGGGGACAGGGTCTTCGCGAGCAGTACTTC
>TRBD1|few|TRBJ1-2|TRBV18
CASSPPGQGVEGYTF
TGTGCCAGCTCACCTCCGGGACAGGGGGTAGAGGGCTACACCTTC
>-|-|TRBJ1-1|TRBV2
CASLKGLVNTEAFF
TGTGCCAGTTTAAAGGGGTTAGTGAACACTGAAGCTTTCTTT
>TRBD1|-|TRBJ1-4|TRBV11-3
CASSLWGQGAEKLFF
TGTGCCAGCAGCTTATGGGGACAGGGGGCGGAAAAACTGTTTTTT
>TRBD1|-|TRBJ2-2|TRBV7-6
CASSLGEGAAGKLFF
TGTGCCAGCAGCTTAGGAGAGGGGGCGGCTGGGAAGCTGTTTTTT
>-|-|TRBJ2-3|TRBV3-1/TRBV3-2
CASSQSPGTHQYF
TGTGCCAGCAGCCAATCGCCGGGAACCCACCAATATTTT
>TRBD1|-|TRBJ1-1|TRBV6-5
CASKGTGKTEAFF
TGTGCCAGCAAGGGGACAGGGAAGACTGAAGCTTTCTTT
>TRBD1|-|TRBJ2-7|TRBV7-9
CASSFSRDSETYEQYF
TGTGCCAGCAGCTTCTCCCGGGACAGCGAAACCTACGAGCAGTACTTC
>-|few|TRBJ1-2|TRBV27
CASSESYSYGYTF
TGTGCCAGCAGTGAGTCGTACAGTTATGGCTACACCTTC
>-|-|TRBJ1-3|TRBV5-8
CASSGKAGNTIYF
TGTGCCAGCTCAGGGAAGGCTGGAAACACCATATATTTT
>-|-|TRBJ1-2|TRBV4-3
CASSQDLIRGSGYGYTF
TGCGCCAGCAGCCAAGATCTAATCAGGGGCAGTGGCTATGGCTACACCTTC
>-|-|TRBJ1-2|TRBV4-3
CASSQDPTVYGYTF
TGCGCCAGCAGCCAAGATCCGACAGTCTATGGCTACACCTTC
>-|-|TRBJ2-3|TRBV27
CASSFRVLTDTQYF
TGTGCCAGCAGTTTTCGGGTGCTCACAGATACGCAGTATTTT
>-|-|TRBJ2-3|TRBV3-1/TRBV3-2
CASSHSRVYTDTQYF
TGTGCCAGCAGCCACTCGCGGGTTTACACAGATACGCAGTATTTT
>TRBD2|-|TRBJ2-7|TRBV5-5
CASSSGAGGLYEQYF
TGTGCCAGCAGCTCTGGCGCGGGGGGCCTGTACGAGCAGTACTTC
>-|-|TRBJ1-5|TRBV6-6
CASKRQERQPQHF
TGTGCCAGCAAACGACAAGAGCGGCAGCCCCAGCATTTT
>TRBD2|-|TRBJ2-1|TRBV6-5
CASSQRGGYNEQFF
TGTGCCAGCAGCCAGCGGGGGGGTTACAATGAGCAGTTCTTC
>TRBD1|once|TRBJ2-2|TRBV7-9
CASSSRTGGNTGELFF
TGTGCCAGCAGCTCACGGACAGGGGGCAACACCGGGGAGCTGTTTTTT
>TRBD1|-|TRBJ1-1|TRBV18
CASSQLTGALSEAFF
TGTGCCAGCTCACAACTGACAGGGGCGCTATCTGAAGCTTTCTTT
>TRBD1|-|TRBJ1-2|TRBV27
CASSLTGQGIGYTF
TGTGCCAGCAGTTTGACAGGACAGGGGATTGGCTACACCTTC
>-|-|TRBJ1-5|TRBV19
CASSSFNQPQHF
TGTGCCAGTTCCTCCTTCAATCAGCCCCAGCATTTT
>-|-|TRBJ1-1|TRBV19
CASSILGAKNTEAFF
TGTGCCAGTAGTATTCTGGGAGCGAAGAACACTGAAGCTTTCTTT
>TRBD1|-|TRBJ1-6|TRBV29-1
CSVAEGAYSPLHF
TGCAGCGTTGCGGAGGGGGCTTACTCACCCCTCCACTTT
>-|-|TRBJ2-5|TRBV5-1
CASSLASGPETQYF
TGCGCCAGCAGCTTGGCTTCAGGGCCTGAGACCCAGTACTTC
>-|-|TRBJ1-1|TRBV3-1/TRBV3-2
CASSPPGGEGTEAFF
TGTGCCAGCAGCCCGCCCGGGGGGGAGGGCACTGAAGCTTTCTTT
>TRBD1|-|TRBJ1-1|TRBV10-3
CAISTGTEGTEAFF
TGTGCCATCAGTACCGGGACAGAGGGCACTGAAGCTTTCTTT
>-|-|TRBJ1-2|TRBV5-5
CASSLGGQSNYGYTF
TGTGCCAGCAGCTTGGGAGGACAGAGCAACTATGGCTACACCTTC